The 16 T cell receptor beta chains below come from one sample, sequenced in a study of shared clonotypes between healthy human individuals. Libraries were prepared by immunoSEQ multiplex PCR; TCRdb keeps only in-frame clonotypes and omits some of them. The table includes 950,000 to 1,200,000 clones, approximately 77% detected once. The sequenced material came from memory CD4+ T cells from PBMCs. The sample's subset: CD45RA-negative fraction. The receptor set was obtained from a man between 18 and 29 years old in good health. Some clones in this sample may be carry-over from other donors' samples.

CDR3 sequence reads: CASSPPAGARVEQYF. CDR3 in DNA: TGTGCCAGCAGCCCCCCCGCGGGGGCTCGGGTCGAGCAGTACTTC. The rearrangement links TRBV7-2 to TRBJ2-7; possible D gene TRBD2, 7 bases. The CDR3 is made up of 15 amino acids. Germline V gene lookup returns CDR1 SGHTA and CDR2 FQGNSA. Trimming shortened V by 5 bases and J by 6 bases, and 20 bases separated the two germline ends.

CDR3 DNA: TGTGCCAGCAGCGTAGCCGGGACTAGCGGCCAAGAGACCCAGTACTTC. Translated: CASSVAGTSGQETQYF. The V call is TRBV9, the J call TRBJ2-5, with 11 bases aligning to TRBD2. Per the germline V gene, CDR1 is SGDLS and CDR2 is YYNGEE. The J segment lost 1 base and the V segment lost 0 bases, leaving 2 bases of the junction unmatched. The CDR3 length is 16 residues. Full variable domain (rest looked up from reference TRBV9 and TRBJ2-5): DSGVTQTPKHLITATGQRVTLRCSPRSGDLSVYWYQQSLDQGLQFLIQYYNGEERAKGNILERFSAQQFPDLHSELNLSSLELGDSALYFCASSVAGTSGQETQYFGPGTRLLVL.

As to this clone: Possible read error: a much larger clone is one base away. J is TRBJ2-1 and V is TRBV5-6; D ambiguous. V gave up 2 bases and J gave up 7 bases, with 4 bases separating them. The CDR3 extends over 11 amino acids. From germline, CDR1 is SGHDT and CDR2 YYEEEE. DNA of the CDR3: TGTGCCAGCAGCTTATTAAATGAGCAGTTCTTC. Its translation: CASSLLNEQFF.

This chain links TRBV15 with TRBJ1-4, with TRBD1 matching over 9 bases. Trimming at V came to 5 bases and at J to 8 bases, leaving 15 bases not matched to a gene. CDR3 size: 17 residues. CDR1 and CDR2 (germline): LNHNV, YYDKDF (reference sequence). CDR3 protein: CATSPTGGAYPDEKLFF. The CDR3, as DNA: TGTGCCACCAGCCCGACAGGGGGAGCCTACCCTGACGAAAAACTGTTTTTT.

The J gene is TRBJ1-4, the V gene TRBV30; no firm D call. This CDR3 comprises 13 residues. Trimming pared 1 base from V and 4 bases from J, leaving 7 bases between. The germline V gene has CDR1 GTSNPN and CDR2 SVGIG (reference sequence). The CDR3 coding sequence is TGTGCCTGGAGTGAAACACTTAATGAAAAACTGTTTTTT. This sequence encodes CAWSETLNEKLFF.

This rearrangement joins TRBV28 to TRBJ2-5, with TRBD1 matching 8 bases. Germline values: CDR1 MDHEN, CDR2 SYDVKM. The CDR3 length is 15 residues. After removal of 1 base from V and 4 bases from J, the junction contained 5 bases not matched to a gene. The CDR3 coding sequence is TGTGCCAGCAGTTTATTAGGACAGGGCGGAGAGACCCAGTACTTC. This encodes CASSLLGQGGETQYF.

V usage is TRBV28 and J usage is TRBJ2-5; TRBD1 is a possible D gene (6 bases). Germline V gene sequence: CDR1 MDHEN, CDR2 SYDVKM. CDR3 size: 17 residues. Trimming pared 5 bases from V and 2 bases from J, leaving 21 bases between. Written as DNA, the CDR3 is TGTGCCAGCAGTACGACCCGGGACAACTATAAACAAGAGACCCAGTACTTC. It codes for CASSTTRDNYKQETQYF.

This clone was counted a few times. V gene TRBV2 combines with J gene TRBJ2-7; 7 bases map to TRBD2. The CDR3 consists of 15 residues. With 6 bases clipped from V and 6 bases from J, the junction kept 14 bases outside the gene matches. Germline CDR1 SNHLY, CDR2 FYNNEI. The CDR3 nucleotides are TGTGCCAGCAGCACAAAGACTAGCTCGAGGGGCGAGCAGTACTTC. Its translation: CASSTKTSSRGEQYF.

Of note for this clone: A clone one base away is much larger, so this may be a read error. Other nucleotide sequences from this sample produce the same CDR3. The V and J genes are TRBV9 and TRBJ2-5, with D perhaps TRBD2 (7 bases). Trimming pared 3 bases from V and 5 bases from J, leaving 11 bases between. The CDR3 length is 13 residues. Germline CDR1 SGDLS, CDR2 YYNGEE. The CDR3 loop reads CASSAQGGETQYF. The CDR3 nucleotides are TGTGCCAGCAGCGCACAGGGAGGGGAGACCCAGTACTTC.

This chain joins TRBV28 and TRBJ2-4, with a possible D match to TRBD1 (5 bases). V was trimmed by 5 bases and J by 9 bases, leaving 14 bases between them. The CDR3 loop spans 13 amino acids. CDR1 is MDHEN and CDR2 is SYDVKM in the germline V gene. CDR3 sequence: CASSPNRISIQYF. In nucleotides, the CDR3 is TGTGCCAGCAGTCCTAACAGGATTTCCATTCAGTACTTC.

The chain carries TRBV19 and TRBJ2-6; the D call may be TRBD1 or TRBD2 (5 bases each). Per the germline V gene, CDR1 is LNHDA and CDR2 is SQIVND (reference sequence). The CDR3 is 18 amino acids. Trimming took off 3 bases at V and 1 base at J, with 16 bases between the two ends. This chain's CDR3 is CASSIRMGRGSGANVLTF. CDR3 DNA sequence: TGTGCCAGTAGTATCCGCATGGGGCGAGGGTCTGGGGCCAACGTCCTGACTTTC.

The J gene is TRBJ2-5, the V gene TRBV28; D gene uncertain. This CDR3 contains 12 residues. With 6 bases removed from V and 13 bases from J, the gap between germline ends came to 18 bases. Per germline, CDR1 MDHEN and CDR2 SYDVKM. This CDR3 is CASRRQKEVGYF. In DNA, the CDR3 is TGTGCCAGCAGAAGGCAAAAAGAGGTCGGGTACTTC. The variable domain in full, completed from reference TRBV28 and TRBJ2-5, reads DVKVTQSSRYLVKRTGEKVFLECVQDMDHENMFWYRQDPGLGLRLIYFSYDVKMKEKGDIPEGYSVSREKKERFSLILESASTNQTSMYLCASRRQKEVGYFGPGTRLLVL.

The chain links TRBV5-1 to TRBJ2-7; 7 nucleotides agree with TRBD1. V shed 4 bases and J 3 bases; nucleotides not matched to a gene: 7. The length of the CDR3 is 14 residues. Per the germline V gene, CDR1 is SGHRS and CDR2 is YFSETQ. The CDR3 here is CASSDRTGYYEQYF. Here the CDR3 DNA reads TGCGCCAGCAGCGACCGGACAGGCTACTACGAGCAGTACTTC.

A remark on this clone: Within the sample, other DNA sequences also encode this same CDR3. The gene calls are TRBV5-4 and TRBJ1-1; the D is unclear. Germline CDR1 is SGHNT and CDR2 is YYREEE (reference sequence). V gave up 0 bases and J gave up 8 bases, with 8 bases separating them. CDR3 length: 12 amino acids. The CDR3 bases are TGTGCCAGCAGCTTGGTGGGCGGGGAAGCTTTCTTT. Translation: CASSLVGGEAFF.

The chain uses TRBV2 and TRBJ2-7, with 13 bases fitting TRBD2. Germline V gene sequence: CDR1 SNHLY, CDR2 FYNNEI. The CDR3 is made up of 15 amino acids. V lost 5 bases and J lost 7; bases outside the gene matches: 8. CDR3 coding DNA: TGTGCCAGCAGTACGACTAGCGGGAGGATAGGGGAGCAGTACTTC. Protein sequence: CASSTTSGRIGEQYF.

V is TRBV11-3 and J is TRBJ1-5; D possibly corresponds to TRBD1 (6 bases). Germline lookup yields CDR1 SGHNT and CDR2 YENEEA. The CDR3 sequence is 14 residues long. V gave up 0 bases and J gave up 7 bases, with 10 bases separating them. As DNA, the CDR3 is TGTGCCAGCAGCTTAGATCAGGGGAGGCAGCCCCAGCATTTT. Translation: CASSLDQGRQPQHF. The variable domain in full, completed from reference TRBV11-3 and TRBJ1-5, reads EAGVVQSPRYKIIEKKQPVAFWCNPISGHNTLYWYLQNLGQGPELLIRYENEEAVDDSQLPKDRFSAERLKGVDSTLKIQPAELGDSAVYLCASSLDQGRQPQHFGDGTRLSIL.